Shown below are 12 T cell receptor beta chains from a single sample sequenced in a study of blood T cells in healthy people across ages. For the second PCR, which ran for about 6 to 11 cycles, a sample-barcoded 5' primer and a J-beta primer mix were used. TCRdb processed the 5' RACE reads anew with MiXCR; each CDR3 protein has one entry. Among about 900,000 distinct CDR3 sequences listed, under 50% were seen once. Sequencing was done on a sample of blood. These receptor sequences come from a man aged 30 to 45 in good health.

The V and J genes are TRBV30 and TRBJ2-7; the match to TRBD1 covers 7 bases. CDR3 size: 13 residues. Germline values: CDR1 GTSNPN, CDR2 SVGIG (reference sequence). After removal of 3 bases from V and 2 bases from J, the junction contained 4 bases not matched to a gene. The CDR3 loop is CAWSTGQAYEQYF. The CDR3, as DNA: TGTGCCTGGAGCACCGGACAGGCCTACGAGCAGTACTTC.

This chain links TRBV6-1 with TRBJ2-7, with TRBD1 identical over 11 bases. From germline, CDR1 is MNHNS and CDR2 SASEGT. The V segment lost 2 bases and the J segment 1 base; nucleotides outside the gene matches: 4. CDR3 length: 16 residues. CDR3 protein: CASSEFGTGGSYEQYF. CDR3 bases: TGTGCCAGCAGTGAATTTGGGACAGGGGGATCCTACGAGCAGTACTTC.

This rearrangement joins TRBV12-3 or TRBV12-4 to TRBJ2-7; D is undetermined. CDR3 length equals 13 residues. The V and J ends lost 5 bases and 3 bases respectively, with 11 bases between them. The DNA for the CDR3 is TGTGCCAGCAGTGGCAGACCCGACTACGAGCAGTACTTC. It yields the protein CASSGRPDYEQYF.

The rearrangement joins TRBV4-1 to TRBJ2-3; D tentatively fits TRBD1 or TRBD2 (6 bases each). Trimming removed 4 bases at V and 1 base at J, with 18 bases between. The CDR3 sequence is 17 residues long. Germline-derived CDR1 and CDR2 are MGHRA and YSYEKL. The CDR3 protein is CASSPPFRGPGTDTQYF. The CDR3 nucleotides read TGCGCCAGCAGCCCCCCTTTCCGGGGGCCTGGCACAGATACGCAGTATTTT.

The V and J genes are TRBV5-1 and TRBJ1-2, with D possibly being TRBD1 (5 bases). The length of the CDR3 is 14 residues. V lost 2 bases and J lost 8, with 16 bases in between. In germline, CDR1 is SGHRS, CDR2 YFSETQ. DNA for the CDR3: TGCGCCAGCAGCTTCGGGGCTTCTGGCGAAGGCTACACCTTC. Encoded protein: CASSFGASGEGYTF.

The chain couples TRBV28 to TRBJ2-7, with TRBD1 matching 10 bases. The germline V gene encodes CDR1 MDHEN and CDR2 SYDVKM. The length of the CDR3 is 13 residues. V gave up 10 bases and J gave up 2 bases; unmatched junction bases: 5. Here the CDR3 DNA reads TGTGCCATAGGACAGGGGGGTACCTACGAGCAGTACTTC. Its translation: CAIGQGGTYEQYF.

The genes are TRBV6-5 and TRBJ1-6; D might be TRBD1 (6 bases). V was trimmed by 0 bases and J by 0 bases, leaving 9 bases between them. Germline-derived CDR1 and CDR2 are MNHEY and SVGAGI. The CDR3 has 17 residues. The CDR3 coding sequence is TGTGCCAGCAGTTACTCCCAGGGGAGCTCCTATAATTCACCCCTCCACTTT. Amino acid sequence: CASSYSQGSSYNSPLHF.

As regards this clonotype: One end of the junction is discordant with germline, which a read error may explain. The rearrangement joins TRBV24-1 to TRBJ2-3, with D tentatively TRBD1 (5 bases). Germline V lookup: CDR1 KGHDR, CDR2 SFDVKD. This CDR3 has 14 amino acids. The chain's CDR3 is CATSDLQHTGTQYF. Here the CDR3 DNA reads TGTGCCACCAGTGATTTGCAGCACACAGGTACGCAGTATTTT.

In its sample, this clonotype was seen a few times. V and J are TRBV6-5 and TRBJ2-1; D is unresolved. CDR1 is MNHEY, CDR2 SVGAGI, per germline. V was clipped by 2 bases and J by 0 bases, with 8 bases between them. This CDR3 region has 15 residues. The CDR3 DNA is TGTGCCAGCAGTTACGACACAAGCTCCTACAATGAGCAGTTCTTC. Translated: CASSYDTSSYNEQFF.

This clonotype has only a few counts. This chain connects TRBV6-5 to TRBJ2-1, with D perhaps assigned TRBD1 or TRBD2 (6 bases each). CDR3 length equals 16 residues. Trimming removed 5 bases from V and 0 bases from J, with 14 bases in between. The germline V gene encodes CDR1 MNHEY and CDR2 SVGAGI. The chain's CDR3 is CASSPPGAGSYNEQFF. The CDR3 nucleotides read TGTGCCAGCAGTCCCCCGGGGGCGGGCTCCTACAATGAGCAGTTCTTC.

This clonotype appeared a few times. The chain joins TRBV28 to TRBJ1-2; tentatively, D is TRBD1 (6 bases). The V end was cut by 5 bases, the J end by 6 bases, with 7 bases between. The CDR3 length is 11 residues. Germline CDR1 reads MDHEN; CDR2 reads SYDVKM. The CDR3 is CASSTGNGYTF. The CDR3 nucleotides are TGTGCCAGCAGTACAGGGAATGGCTACACCTTC.

The chain is built from TRBV29-1 and TRBJ1-1, with TRBD1 identical over 7 bases. V was pared by 5 bases and J by 6 bases, with 12 bases of the junction left unmatched. Germline CDR1 is SQVTM and CDR2 is ANQGSEA. The CDR3 covers 14 residues. This CDR3 is CSVTILGDSSEAFF. DNA for the CDR3: TGCAGCGTTACCATCCTTGGGGACAGCTCTGAAGCTTTCTTT.